This entry lists 2 T cell receptor beta chains sequenced from one sample in a study of shared clonotypes between healthy human individuals. Sequenced by immunoSEQ multiplex PCR; TCRdb stores in-frame clones only, minus some. The sample has about 2 million clones, approximately 95% seen once. The source material was naive CD4+ T cells sorted from blood. The subset denotes: CD45RA+ positively selected. These receptors all come from a young man in good health.

The chain carries TRBV5-1 and TRBJ2-3; no clear D gene. Trimming took off 0 bases at V and 4 bases at J, with 12 bases between the two ends. The germline CDR1 and CDR2 sequences are SGHRS and YFSETQ. This CDR3 is built from 15 residues. CDR3 nucleotides: TGCGCCAGCAGCTTGGGTAGTTCCATCGCAGATACGCAGTATTTT. Protein product: CASSLGSSIADTQYF.

The gene calls are TRBV18 and TRBJ1-6; D is undetermined. There are 13 residues in the CDR3. Trimming pared 1 base from V and 9 bases from J, leaving 7 bases between. Germline CDR1 reads KGHSH; CDR2 reads LQKENI. This CDR3 is CASSPQETSPLHF. CDR3 DNA: TGTGCCAGCTCACCACAGGAGACTTCACCCCTCCACTTT.